One and the same sample provided the 32 T cell receptor beta chains below, sequenced in a study of blood T cell repertoires in COVID-19. Sequencing used immunoSEQ multiplex PCR; TCRdb keeps in-frame clones, though not all of them. The table records about 330,000 clones, approximately 90% of them present only once. The sequencing sample was made of peripheral blood. The receptors derive from a man under 40 with COVID-19, enrolled during active disease.

J is TRBJ1-4 and V is TRBV9; no definite D call. With 0 bases removed from V and 4 bases from J, the gap between germline ends came to 7 bases. Germline values: CDR1 SGDLS, CDR2 YYNGEE. CDR3 length: 14 amino acids. This CDR3 reads CASSVAGNNEKLFF. The CDR3 coding sequence is TGTGCCAGCAGCGTAGCCGGGAATAATGAAAAACTGTTTTTT.

This chain joins TRBV19 and TRBJ1-1; TRBD1 aligns across 8 bases. From germline, CDR1 is LNHDA and CDR2 SQIVND (reference sequence). This CDR3 region has 13 residues. V lost 11 bases to trimming and J lost 2 bases; unmatched junction nucleotides: 7. The CDR3 coding sequence is TGTGCCTCCGACAGGGGTTTAAACACTGAAGCTTTCTTT. Amino acids: CASDRGLNTEAFF.

The gene calls are TRBV4-1 and TRBJ2-7; 8 bases fit TRBD1. V trimming: 4 bases; J trimming: 7 bases; junction bases outside the gene matches: 6. Germline V gene data show CDR1 as MGHRA and CDR2 as YSYEKL. CDR3 size: 13 residues. DNA for the CDR3: TGCGCCAGCAGCCTCCAGGGGGCGAGGGAGCAGTACTTC. Residues: CASSLQGAREQYF.

In its sample, this clone was seen a few times. This chain uses TRBV4-1 with TRBJ2-7, with TRBD1 matching 8 bases. This CDR3 is 14 amino acids long. The V gene end was trimmed by 5 bases and the J gene end by 6 bases; junction bases not matched to a gene: 9. Germline V gives CDR1 MGHRA, CDR2 YSYEKL. CDR3 nucleotides: TGCGCCAGCAGCTCTCGCGACAGGGGCGGCGAGCAGTACTTC. It specifies CASSSRDRGGEQYF.

The chain has TRBV18 and TRBJ2-7; the D gene is possibly TRBD2 (5 bases). Trimming took off 5 bases at V and 7 bases at J, with 12 bases between the two ends. This CDR3 has 12 amino acids. Per germline, CDR1 KGHSH and CDR2 LQKENI. In DNA, the CDR3 is TGTGCCAGCTCATCCGGGGTTAATGAGCAGTACTTC. As protein: CASSSGVNEQYF.

This chain joins TRBV3-1 (or the pseudogene TRBV3-2) and TRBJ1-1; 10 bases agree with TRBD1. CDR3 length: 15 amino acids. Unmatched junction bases numbered 10, after V lost 6 bases and J lost 6 bases. The germline V gene has CDR1 LGHDT and CDR2 YNNKEL (reference sequence). The CDR3 spells CASRSTGGGIAEAFF. The DNA for the CDR3 is TGTGCCAGCAGGTCGACAGGGGGCGGTATCGCTGAAGCTTTCTTT.

V gene TRBV3-1 (or the pseudogene TRBV3-2) combines with J gene TRBJ2-7, with 11 positions matching TRBD2. Germline values: CDR1 LGHDT, CDR2 YNNKEL (reference sequence). After removal of 2 bases from V and 5 bases from J, the junction contained 5 bases not matched to a gene. The CDR3 runs 15 residues. CDR3 DNA sequence: TGTGCCAGCAGCCAAAATAGCGGGAGGGCCCACGAGCAGTACTTC. Protein sequence: CASSQNSGRAHEQYF.

DNA for the CDR3: TGTGCCAGTACCACCGACAGGGGCGGGAACGAGCAGTACTTC. The encoded protein is CASTTDRGGNEQYF. The gene calls are TRBV19 and TRBJ2-7, with 8 positions matching TRBD1. With V trimmed by 7 bases and J by 5 bases, 10 bases remained unmatched. The germline gives CDR1 LNHDA, CDR2 SQIVND (reference sequence). The CDR3 length is 14 residues.

This clone turned up a few times. The J gene is TRBJ1-1, the V gene TRBV7-2, with TRBD1 matching over 12 bases. CDR3 length equals 14 residues. CDR1 and CDR2 from the germline V gene are SGHTA and FQGNSA. The trim removed 4 bases at V and 4 bases at J, leaving 1 base unmatched. DNA of the CDR3: TGTGCCAGCAGCTGGGGACAGGGGGCCACTGAAGCTTTCTTT. Translation gives CASSWGQGATEAFF.

This chain connects TRBV28 to TRBJ2-1, with 7 bases aligning to TRBD2. The CDR3 contains 16 residues. From germline, CDR1 is MDHEN and CDR2 SYDVKM. Trimming at V came to 4 bases and at J to 6 bases, leaving 12 bases not matched to a gene. The CDR3 nucleotides are TGTGCCAGCAGTTCACCACGCCGGGAGGACGGCAATGAGCAGTTCTTC. The encoded protein is CASSSPRREDGNEQFF. Full variable domain (rest looked up from reference TRBV28 and TRBJ2-1): DVKVTQSSRYLVKRTGEKVFLECVQDMDHENMFWYRQDPGLGLRLIYFSYDVKMKEKGDIPEGYSVSREKKERFSLILESASTNQTSMYLCASSSPRREDGNEQFFGPGTRLTVL.

The V call is TRBV19, the J call TRBJ1-2; tentatively, D is TRBD1 (5 bases). The CDR3 has 13 amino acids. Germline CDR1 LNHDA, CDR2 SQIVND (reference sequence). Trimming shortened V by 6 bases and J by 1 base, and 9 bases separated the two germline ends. As DNA, the CDR3 is TGTGCCAGTAGGGCAGGGATTAACTATGGCTACACCTTC. This translates into CASRAGINYGYTF. Complete variable domain (other parts from reference TRBV19 and TRBJ1-2): DGGITQSPKYLFRKEGQNVTLSCEQNLNHDAMYWYRQDPGQGLRLIYYSQIVNDFQKGDIAEGYSVSREKKESFPLTVTSAQKNPTAFYLCASRAGINYGYTFGSGTRLTVV.

The chain combines TRBV4-2 with TRBJ1-1, with D uncertain. The germline V gene encodes CDR1 LGHNA and CDR2 YNFKEQ. This CDR3 has 15 residues. The ends were cut back, 2 bases at V and 0 bases at J, with 10 bases in the middle. CDR3 residues: CASSQSQYMNTEAFF. DNA for the CDR3: TGTGCCAGCAGCCAATCGCAGTACATGAACACTGAAGCTTTCTTT.

This clone has just one count. This chain links TRBV6-5 with TRBJ1-2; TRBD1 agrees at 12 bases. Germline V lookup: CDR1 MNHEY, CDR2 SVGAGI. This CDR3 is built from 15 residues. J lost 8 bases, V lost 5 bases, and 9 bases had no gene match. CDR3 loop: CASSPTGDRGQGYTF. The CDR3 bases are TGTGCCAGCAGTCCGACTGGGGACAGGGGGCAGGGCTACACCTTC.

Here the CDR3 DNA reads TGTGCCATCAGCTTTAGCCCGGTAGGCAATCAGCCCCAGCATTTT. It translates to CAISFSPVGNQPQHF. The chain carries TRBV10-3 and TRBJ1-5; D gene unclear. Trimming removed 6 bases at V and 2 bases at J, with 14 bases between. The CDR3 sequence is 15 residues long. Germline V CDR1 and CDR2: ENHRY, SYGVKD.

The V call is TRBV5-6, the J call TRBJ1-2; perhaps TRBD1 as D (6 bases). In germline, CDR1 is SGHDT, CDR2 YYEEEE. V lost 5 bases and J lost 0, with 23 bases in between. The length of the CDR3 is 18 residues. This CDR3 is CASRHSKQGNPSNYGYTF. DNA for the CDR3: TGTGCCAGCAGGCATTCCAAACAGGGAAACCCTTCTAACTATGGCTACACCTTC.

This clone was counted a few times. The rearrangement joins TRBV5-1 to TRBJ2-2, with no clear D. Deletions cut 0 bases from V and 4 bases from J, with 10 bases between. The germline gives CDR1 SGHRS, CDR2 YFSETQ. The CDR3 length is 15 residues. The CDR3 coding sequence is TGCGCCAGCAGCTTGGAGTCTGCCAGCACCGGGGAGCTGTTTTTT. Translated, it gives CASSLESASTGELFF.

CDR3 protein: CASSVAGESPLHF. As DNA, the CDR3 is TGTGCCAGCAGCGTAGCGGGAGAGTCACCCCTCCACTTT. The V and J genes are TRBV9 and TRBJ1-6, with unresolved D. From germline, CDR1 is SGDLS and CDR2 YYNGEE. Trimming left V 0 bases short and J 10 bases short, with 8 bases between. The CDR3 has 13 residues.

The rearrangement uses TRBV5-4 and TRBJ2-7; 7 bases are a match to TRBD1. V lost 4 bases to trimming and J lost 3 bases; unmatched junction nucleotides: 4. CDR1 and CDR2 (germline): SGHNT, YYREEE (reference sequence). The CDR3 is made up of 13 amino acids. The chain's CDR3 is CASSPRGNYEQYF. The CDR3 DNA follows: TGTGCCAGCAGCCCCAGGGGGAACTACGAGCAGTACTTC.

The V gene is TRBV18, the J gene TRBJ2-7, with 7 nucleotides matching TRBD1. Germline lookup yields CDR1 KGHSH and CDR2 LQKENI. This CDR3 contains 16 residues. After removal of 3 bases from V and 1 base from J, the junction contained 9 bases not matched to a gene. CDR3 bases: TGTGCCAGCTCACCGCCGGGGACAGCCCCGTCCTACGAGCAGTACTTC. This encodes CASSPPGTAPSYEQYF. The whole variable domain, filled in from reference TRBV18 and TRBJ2-7, reads NAGVMQNPRHLVRRRGQEARLRCSPMKGHSHVYWYRQLPEEGLKFMVYLQKENIIDESGMPKERFSAEFPKEGPSILRIQQVVRGDSAAYFCASSPPGTAPSYEQYFGPGTRLTVT.

The genes are TRBV4-1 and TRBJ2-7; TRBD1 aligns across 8 bases. This CDR3 has 20 residues. The V and J ends lost 4 bases and 1 base, in that order; junction bases with no gene match: 21. Germline CDR1 and CDR2: MGHRA and YSYEKL. CDR3 residues: CASSRFLGQGAPRVSYEQYF. The CDR3 nucleotides read TGCGCCAGCAGCCGCTTCCTGGGCCAGGGGGCGCCGAGAGTATCCTACGAGCAGTACTTC.

V is TRBV19 and J is TRBJ1-5, with 11 bases matching TRBD1. CDR1 LNHDA and CDR2 SQIVND come from the germline V gene (reference sequence). The V and J ends lost 5 bases and 4 bases, in that order; junction bases with no gene match: 4. The CDR3 is 15 amino acids. This chain's CDR3 is CASSQGTGGNQPQHF. CDR3 in DNA: TGTGCCAGTAGTCAGGGGACAGGGGGGAATCAGCCCCAGCATTTT.

The sample holds one count of this clone. V is TRBV24-1 and J is TRBJ2-7; 11 bases map to TRBD1. Trimming removed 3 bases from V and 6 bases from J; junction bases left unmatched: 6. The CDR3 sequence is 15 residues long. Germline V gene lookup returns CDR1 KGHDR and CDR2 SFDVKD. The CDR3 reads CATSDPGQGAGEQYF. The CDR3 coding sequence is TGTGCCACCAGTGATCCCGGACAGGGGGCAGGCGAGCAGTACTTC.

CDR3 bases: TGTGCCAGCAGCCACAGGGGCGGCAGGGAGCTGTTTTTT. The encoded protein is CASSHRGGRELFF. The chain carries TRBV11-3 and TRBJ2-2; 7 bases match TRBD1. This CDR3 has 13 residues. The V and J ends lost 5 bases and 9 bases, in that order; junction bases with no gene match: 6. The V gene's germline CDR1 is SGHNT and CDR2 YENEEA. The full variable domain, with the rest looked up from reference TRBV11-3 and TRBJ2-2, is EAGVVQSPRYKIIEKKQPVAFWCNPISGHNTLYWYLQNLGQGPELLIRYENEEAVDDSQLPKDRFSAERLKGVDSTLKIQPAELGDSAVYLCASSHRGGRELFFGEGSRLTVL.

The chain uses TRBV5-6 and TRBJ2-5; perhaps TRBD2 as D (5 bases). Germline CDR1 and CDR2: SGHDT and YYEEEE. Trimming cost V 3 bases and J 5 bases, with 14 bases left between them. CDR3 length: 14 residues. CDR3 sequence: CASSSTAGGETQYF. The DNA of the CDR3 is TGTGCCAGCAGCTCGACGGCGGGCGGGGAGACCCAGTACTTC. Combining the CDR3 with reference TRBV5-6 and TRBJ2-5 gives the whole variable domain DAGVTQSPTHLIKTRGQQVTLRCSPKSGHDTVSWYQQALGQGPQFIFQYYEEEERQRGNFPDRFSGHQFPNYSSELNVNALLLGDSALYLCASSSTAGGETQYFGPGTRLLVL.

The chain links TRBV20-1 to TRBJ2-7, with TRBD2 matching 11 bases. V lost 3 bases and J lost 3; bases outside the gene matches: 7. CDR1 and CDR2 (germline): DFQATT, SNEGSKA (reference sequence). CDR3 size: 15 residues. The CDR3 region has the DNA TGCAGTGCTAGTAAGGGGGGACTAGCGGTCTACGAGCAGTACTTC. It codes for CSASKGGLAVYEQYF.

The chain has TRBV27 and TRBJ1-5; weak D call: TRBD1 (6 bases). V lost 3 bases and J 8 bases, leaving 14 bases between the germline ends. Germline values: CDR1 MNHEY, CDR2 SMNVEV (reference sequence). This CDR3 region has 14 residues. Written as DNA, the CDR3 is TGTGCCAGCAGTTTTATAGGGTCAGGGGAGCCCCAGCATTTT. Translating gives CASSFIGSGEPQHF.

This chain links TRBV7-8 with TRBJ1-3, with TRBD1 matching 12 bases. V lost 3 bases to trimming and J lost 3 bases; unmatched junction nucleotides: 6. The CDR3 is 17 residues long. CDR1 and CDR2 (germline): SGHVS, FQNEAQ. The CDR3 DNA reads as TGTGCCAGCAGCTTCCGGGACAGGGGGCTAGGTGGAAACACCATATATTTT. Amino acids: CASSFRDRGLGGNTIYF.

This clone occurred a few times. This chain connects TRBV28 to TRBJ1-6; TRBD1 matches 11 bases. The V segment lost 2 bases and the J segment 8 bases; nucleotides outside the gene matches: 5. This CDR3 spans 16 amino acids. Germline assignment: CDR1 MDHEN and CDR2 SYDVKM. The CDR3 DNA follows: TGTGCCAGCAGTTTAAGGACAGGGGGCTTTGATTCACCCCTCCACTTT. Translation gives CASSLRTGGFDSPLHF.

The genes are TRBV27 and TRBJ1-1; D is possibly TRBD1 (6 bases). The ends were cut back, 4 bases at V and 1 base at J, with 16 bases in the middle. Germline values: CDR1 MNHEY, CDR2 SMNVEV (reference sequence). The CDR3 is 16 amino acids. DNA of the CDR3: TGTGCCAGCAGTTACGATCGGACAGAGAAGAACACTGAAGCTTTCTTT. Translating it yields CASSYDRTEKNTEAFF.

This sequence joins TRBV10-3 and TRBJ2-1, with TRBD1 as a possible D gene (6 bases). The V and J ends lost 7 bases and 8 bases respectively, with 12 bases between them. The CDR3 is 12 residues long. The germline V gene encodes CDR1 ENHRY and CDR2 SYGVKD. CDR3 sequence reads: CAIMGAVDEQFF. DNA for the CDR3: TGTGCCATCATGGGGGCAGTCGATGAGCAGTTCTTC.

The rearrangement uses TRBV27 and TRBJ2-2; TRBD1 aligns across 9 bases. The CDR3 has 15 amino acids. Germline loops: CDR1 MNHEY, CDR2 SMNVEV (reference sequence). Unmatched junction bases numbered 7, after V lost 6 bases and J lost 5 bases. The CDR3 DNA sequence: TGTGCCAGCAGCCCTCAACAGGGGGCAACCGGGGAGCTGTTTTTT. Protein product: CASSPQQGATGELFF.

This clone appeared a single time. The CDR3 sequence: CASIRTVAARGELFF. CDR3 coding DNA: TGTGCCAGCATCAGGACCGTAGCGGCCCGCGGGGAGCTGTTTTTT. The chain links TRBV7-2 to TRBJ2-2; a possible D gene is TRBD2 (6 bases). The V gene's germline CDR1 is SGHTA and CDR2 FQGNSA. This CDR3 comprises 15 residues. V lost 7 bases and J lost 7, with 19 bases in between.